The entry that follows covers one TCR beta chain sequence. The sample originates from a study of radiotherapy plus CTLA-4 blockade in lung cancer. Trimming cost V 5 bases and J 4 bases; bases outside gene matches: 2. Germline assignment: CDR1 SGHTA and CDR2 FQGNSA. This CDR3 has 14 residues. Sequencing used immunoSEQ multiplex PCR; TCRdb keeps in-frame clones, though not all of them. The sample lists approximately 77,000 clones, around 76% occurring once. The chain is built from TRBV7-2 and TRBJ2-3; TRBD2 matches 11 bases. This sample comprised peripheral blood, obtained from a patient treated with radiotherapy plus ipilimumab. This TCR derives from a human donor with non-small cell lung cancer whose response to radiotherapy plus ipilimumab could not be evaluated. Some clones in this sample may be carry-over from other donors' samples. The CDR3 region is CASSPGLAADTQYF. The CDR3 coding sequence is TGTGCCAGCAGCCCGGGACTAGCGGCAGATACGCAGTATTTT.